Below are 5 T cell receptor beta chains sequenced from a single sample in a study of cytomegalovirus exposure and HLA in healthy donors. The PCR employed 60 Vbeta primers together with 13 Jbeta primers. Some clones are missing from TCRdb's copy, which holds only in-frame ones; the method was immunoSEQ multiplex PCR. The data show some 150,000 clones, around four fifths seen once. Sequenced: PBMCs. These receptors came from a man aged 25 to 45 in good health and CMV-seronegative.

The chain uses TRBV28 and TRBJ1-5; D gene unclear. This CDR3 has 13 amino acids. V was clipped by 3 bases and J by 1 base, with 4 bases between them. The germline CDR1 and CDR2 sequences are MDHEN and SYDVKM. The CDR3 protein is CASSLRSNQPQHF. The CDR3 DNA is TGTGCCAGCAGTTTGCGGAGCAATCAGCCCCAGCATTTT. The complete variable domain, with remaining parts taken from reference TRBV28 and TRBJ1-5, reads DVKVTQSSRYLVKRTGEKVFLECVQDMDHENMFWYRQDPGLGLRLIYFSYDVKMKEKGDIPEGYSVSREKKERFSLILESASTNQTSMYLCASSLRSNQPQHFGDGTRLSIL.

A single count supports this clone. This chain joins TRBV4-1 and TRBJ2-2; TRBD1 is a possible D gene (5 bases). Trimming cost V 0 bases and J 5 bases, with 13 bases left between them. This CDR3 region has 16 residues. CDR1 and CDR2 (germline): MGHRA, YSYEKL. In nucleotides, the CDR3 is TGCGCCAGCAGCCAAGAGATGGGGCGCGAGACCGGGGAGCTGTTTTTT. It encodes CASSQEMGRETGELFF.

This chain uses TRBV2 with TRBJ2-2, with D perhaps TRBD1 (6 bases). CDR1 SNHLY and CDR2 FYNNEI come from the germline V gene. Trimming cost V 2 bases and J 0 bases, with 13 bases left between them. There are 17 residues in the CDR3. The DNA for the CDR3 is TGTGCCAGCAGTGAAAAACTGCAGGGGTCGAACACCGGGGAGCTGTTTTTT. As protein: CASSEKLQGSNTGELFF.

The rearrangement joins TRBV10-3 to TRBJ1-2, with 8 positions matching TRBD1. There are 14 residues in the CDR3. J lost 4 bases, V lost 6 bases, and 7 bases had no gene match. Germline V gene sequence: CDR1 ENHRY, CDR2 SYGVKD. The CDR3 DNA sequence: TGTGCCATCAGCCTGGACAGGGTAGGCTATGGCTACACCTTC. Protein product: CAISLDRVGYGYTF.

This chain uses TRBV5-6 with TRBJ2-2; 8 bases align to TRBD1. Germline V gives CDR1 SGHDT, CDR2 YYEEEE. Trimming removed 4 bases from V and 1 base from J; junction bases left unmatched: 9. The CDR3 sequence is 17 residues long. CDR3 sequence reads: CASSLPGTGQNTGELFF. The CDR3 nucleotides read TGTGCCAGCAGCCTCCCTGGGACAGGACAGAACACCGGGGAGCTGTTTTTT. The full variable domain, its missing parts supplied by reference TRBV5-6 and TRBJ2-2, is DAGVTQSPTHLIKTRGQQVTLRCSPKSGHDTVSWYQQALGQGPQFIFQYYEEEERQRGNFPDRFSGHQFPNYSSELNVNALLLGDSALYLCASSLPGTGQNTGELFFGEGSRLTVL.